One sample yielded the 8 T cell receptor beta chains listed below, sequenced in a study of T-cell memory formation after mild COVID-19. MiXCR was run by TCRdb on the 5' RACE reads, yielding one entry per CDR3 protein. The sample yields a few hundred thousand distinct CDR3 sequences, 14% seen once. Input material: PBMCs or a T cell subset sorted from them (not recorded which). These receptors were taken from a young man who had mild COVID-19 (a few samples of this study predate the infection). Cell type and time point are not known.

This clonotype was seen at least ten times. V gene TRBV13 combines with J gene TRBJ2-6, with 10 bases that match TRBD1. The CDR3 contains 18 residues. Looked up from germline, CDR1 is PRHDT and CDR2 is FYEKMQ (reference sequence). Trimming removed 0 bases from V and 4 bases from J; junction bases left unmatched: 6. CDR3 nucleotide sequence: TGTGCCAGCAGCTTAGGGACAGGGGGCGCCTCAGGGGCCAACGTCCTGACTTTC. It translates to CASSLGTGGASGANVLTF.

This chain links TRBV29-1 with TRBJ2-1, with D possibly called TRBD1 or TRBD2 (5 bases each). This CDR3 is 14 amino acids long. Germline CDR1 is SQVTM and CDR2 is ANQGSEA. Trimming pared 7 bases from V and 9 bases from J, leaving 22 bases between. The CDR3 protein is CSGAGTTSGGEQFF. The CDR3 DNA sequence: TGCAGCGGAGCCGGGACCACGAGTGGGGGTGAGCAGTTCTTC.

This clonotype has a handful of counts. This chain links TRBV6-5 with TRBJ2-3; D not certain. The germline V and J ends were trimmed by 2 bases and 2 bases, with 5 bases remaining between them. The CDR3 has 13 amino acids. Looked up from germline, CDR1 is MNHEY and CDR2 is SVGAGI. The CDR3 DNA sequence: TGTGCCAGCAGTTACGACCACACAGATACGCAGTATTTT. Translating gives CASSYDHTDTQYF.

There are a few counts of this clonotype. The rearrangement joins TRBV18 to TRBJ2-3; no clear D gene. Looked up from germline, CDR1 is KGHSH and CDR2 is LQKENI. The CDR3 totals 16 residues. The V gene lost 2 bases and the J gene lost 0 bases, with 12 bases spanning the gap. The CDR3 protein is CASSPRAKTSTDTQYF. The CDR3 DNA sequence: TGTGCCAGCTCACCAAGGGCGAAGACTAGCACAGATACGCAGTATTTT.

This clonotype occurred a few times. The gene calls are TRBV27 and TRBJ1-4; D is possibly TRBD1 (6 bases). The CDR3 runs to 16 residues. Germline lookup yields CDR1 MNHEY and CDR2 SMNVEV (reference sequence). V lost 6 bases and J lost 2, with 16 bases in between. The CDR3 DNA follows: TGTGCCAGCAGGTGGACAGCCATGGGGACTAATGAAAAACTGTTTTTT. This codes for CASRWTAMGTNEKLFF.

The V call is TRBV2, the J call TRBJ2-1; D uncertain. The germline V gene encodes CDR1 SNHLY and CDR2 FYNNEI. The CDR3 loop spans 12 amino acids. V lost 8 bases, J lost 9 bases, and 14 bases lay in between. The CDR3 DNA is TGTGCCAGCGTACAGTATTTCGGTGAGCAGTTCTTC. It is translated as CASVQYFGEQFF.

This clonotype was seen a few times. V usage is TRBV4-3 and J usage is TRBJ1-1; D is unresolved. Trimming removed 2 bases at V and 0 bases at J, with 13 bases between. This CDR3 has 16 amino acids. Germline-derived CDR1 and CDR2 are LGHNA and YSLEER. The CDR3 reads CASSQTFGRLNTEAFF. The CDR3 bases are TGCGCCAGCAGCCAAACTTTTGGCAGGCTGAACACTGAAGCTTTCTTT.

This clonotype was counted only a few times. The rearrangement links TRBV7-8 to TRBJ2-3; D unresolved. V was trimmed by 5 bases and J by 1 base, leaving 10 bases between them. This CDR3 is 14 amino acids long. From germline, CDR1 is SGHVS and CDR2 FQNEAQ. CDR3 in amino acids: CASSPYVGTDTQYF. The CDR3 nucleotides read TGTGCCAGCAGCCCGTACGTGGGCACAGATACGCAGTATTTT.